The 5 T cell receptor beta chains in this list originate from one sample, sequenced in a study of cytomegalovirus exposure and HLA in healthy donors. The PCR had 60 Vbeta and 13 Jbeta primers. Profiling relied on immunoSEQ multiplex PCR, and the TCRdb table lists in-frame clones only, not all of them. The sample has approximately 91,000 clones, about two thirds seen once; the top ten hold 1.2%. The source material was PBMCs. The receptors stem from a female donor in good health and CMV-seronegative.

The chain carries TRBV6-4 and TRBJ1-2, with 9 bases fitting TRBD1. CDR1 is MRHNA, CDR2 SNTAGT, per germline. The CDR3 spans 15 residues. With V trimmed by 4 bases and J by 6 bases, 9 bases remained unmatched. CDR3 nucleotides: TGTGCCAGCAGTGCCACCGCCGACAGGGGGAATGGCTACACCTTC. Amino acid sequence: CASSATADRGNGYTF.

This sequence joins TRBV27 and TRBJ1-1; 10 bases agree with TRBD1. The CDR3 loop spans 15 amino acids. The V gene end was trimmed by 9 bases and the J gene end by 7 bases; junction bases not matched to a gene: 14. The germline gives CDR1 MNHEY, CDR2 SMNVEV (reference sequence). In DNA, the CDR3 is TGTGCCAGTCGGTCGTTAGGGACAGGGGAGGGTGAAGCTTTCTTT. Translated, it gives CASRSLGTGEGEAFF.

The rearrangement uses TRBV7-2 and TRBJ2-3; TRBD2 might be the D (5 bases). The CDR3 length is 16 residues. Germline CDR1 is SGHTA and CDR2 is FQGNSA. Trimming removed 0 bases at V and 1 base at J, with 11 bases between. CDR3: CASSLAWGVGTDTQYF. The CDR3 DNA follows: TGTGCCAGCAGCTTAGCGTGGGGAGTGGGCACAGATACGCAGTATTTT.

V gene TRBV5-1 combines with J gene TRBJ2-3; 9 bases are shared with TRBD1. The V and J ends lost 4 bases and 6 bases, in that order; junction bases with no gene match: 6. The CDR3 is made up of 14 amino acids. Per the germline V gene, CDR1 is SGHRS and CDR2 is YFSETQ. CDR3 nucleotide sequence: TGCGCCAGCAGCCCGGGACAGGGATGGGATACGCAGTATTTT. Translation: CASSPGQGWDTQYF.

The sample holds a few counts of this clone. The chain recombines TRBV5-1 with TRBJ2-3, with 11 bases fitting TRBD1. CDR1 SGHRS and CDR2 YFSETQ come from the germline V gene. The CDR3 is 16 residues long. Trimming removed 0 bases from V and 0 bases from J; junction bases left unmatched: 0. As DNA, the CDR3 is TGCGCCAGCAGCTTGGGGACAGGGGGCAGCACAGATACGCAGTATTTT. This sequence encodes CASSLGTGGSTDTQYF.